The 13 T cell receptor beta chains listed next were all sequenced from one sample in a study of post-analysis software for immune sequencing data. These TCRs' antigens remain unknown. Overall study findings and caveats: Roughly 5 TRBV segments, TRBV5-6, TRBV5-1 and TRBV20-1 among them, were found more frequent in patients than controls.

The library was made from cDNA and included unique molecular identifiers. TCRdb processed the PCR reads anew with MiXCR; each CDR3 protein has one entry. The table lists about 540,000 distinct CDR3 sequences, 34% of them singletons. Specimen: blood. Receptors were obtained from a girl aged 2-17 years with multiple sclerosis.

The chain has TRBV4-1 and TRBJ2-2, with 8 nucleotides matching TRBD2. The CDR3 loop spans 17 amino acids. The V and J ends lost 4 bases and 3 bases, in that order; junction bases with no gene match: 10. In germline, CDR1 is MGHRA, CDR2 YSYEKL. CDR3 in DNA: TGCGCCAGCAGCCGAATCCTAGCGGGCCCTGACACCGGGGAGCTGTTTTTT. It encodes CASSRILAGPDTGELFF.

A remark on this clonotype: One junction end does not reproduce the germline sequence, and a read error may be involved. The J gene is TRBJ1-4, the V gene TRBV7-8, with D hard to call. Germline CDR1 reads SGHVS; CDR2 reads FQNEAQ. This CDR3 has 16 amino acids. CDR3 protein: CASSLEVSRLNEKRFF. The CDR3 nucleotides read TGTGCCAGCAGCTTAGAAGTTTCCAGACTTAATGAAAAACGGTTTTTT. Full variable domain (rest looked up from reference TRBV7-8 and TRBJ1-4): GAGVSQSPRYKVAKRGQDVALRCDPISGHVSLFWYQQALGQGPEFLTYFQNEAQLDKSGLPSDRFFAERPEGSVSTLKIQRTQQEDSAVYLCASSLEVSRLNEKRFFGSGTQLSVL.

The J gene is TRBJ1-1, the V gene TRBV7-9; D unresolved. The CDR3 sequence is 15 residues long. The germline V and J ends were trimmed by 5 bases and 0 bases, with 13 bases remaining between them. Per the germline V gene, CDR1 is SEHNR and CDR2 is FQNEAQ (reference sequence). The CDR3 DNA is TGTGCCAGCAGCCCTAGGGAAATAATGAACACTGAAGCTTTCTTT. It translates to CASSPREIMNTEAFF.

A word on this clonotype: One end of the junction is discordant with germline, which a read error may explain. V and J are TRBV15 and TRBJ2-7, with no clear D. CDR1 and CDR2 from the germline V gene are LNHNV and YYDKDF (reference sequence). CDR3 length: 14 residues. Written as DNA, the CDR3 is TGTGCCACCAGCAGTGAAGGTGCCCTCTACGAGCGGTACTTC. Amino acids: CATSSEGALYERYF.

The chain uses TRBV6-1 and TRBJ1-1; unclear D gene. With 6 bases removed from V and 4 bases from J, the gap between germline ends came to 21 bases. The germline V gene has CDR1 MNHNS and CDR2 SASEGT. The CDR3 is 16 amino acids. The CDR3: CASRGADLAGSTEAFF. The CDR3 nucleotides read TGTGCCAGCAGGGGAGCGGACCTCGCGGGGAGCACTGAAGCTTTCTTT.

The CDR3 DNA follows: TGCAGCGTTGAATGGGATACGCAGTATTTT. Amino acid sequence: CSVEWDTQYF. This chain uses TRBV29-1 with TRBJ2-3; unclear D gene. V lost 2 bases to trimming and J lost 6 bases, with 3 bases between them. The CDR3 totals 10 residues. Germline CDR1 SQVTM, CDR2 ANQGSEA.

The genes are TRBV2 and TRBJ2-5; 9 bases align to TRBD1. Germline values: CDR1 SNHLY, CDR2 FYNNEI. The CDR3 is 15 residues long. V lost 5 bases to trimming and J lost 5 bases; unmatched junction nucleotides: 9. In DNA, the CDR3 is TGTGCCAGCAGTTACAGGGGGCCGTCGGGGGAGACCCAGTACTTC. Translated, it gives CASSYRGPSGETQYF.

Of note for this clonotype: At one boundary the junction diverges from the germline segment, which might be a read error. The chain employs TRBV19 and TRBJ1-5; D is possibly TRBD1 (6 bases). The CDR3 runs to 15 residues. Germline CDR1 and CDR2: LNHDA and SQIVND (reference sequence). The CDR3 sequence is CAGSIEGGGRFPQHF. For the CDR3, the DNA is TGTGCCGGTAGTATAGAGGGGGGCGGACGCTTCCCCCAGCATTTT.

This clonotype has only a few counts. The rearrangement joins TRBV20-1 to TRBJ1-1; D is undetermined. CDR3 length: 9 residues. Germline V lookup: CDR1 DFQATT, CDR2 SNEGSKA (reference sequence). The V and J ends lost 3 bases and 8 bases respectively, with 4 bases between them. The CDR3 coding sequence is TGCAGTGCTAGGGGGGAAGCTTTCTTT. Encoded protein: CSARGEAFF.

A few counts support this clonotype. CDR3 sequence (DNA): TGTGCCAGCAGCCAAGTGAGTGGCTTCAATGAGCAGTTCTTC. Residues: CASSQVSGFNEQFF. The chain uses TRBV3-1 and TRBJ2-1, with D unclear. With 1 base removed from V and 6 bases from J, the gap between germline ends came to 10 bases. This CDR3 has 14 amino acids. From germline, CDR1 is LGHDT and CDR2 YNNKEL (reference sequence).

Notes on this clonotype: At one end, the junction sequence differs from germline, possibly due to a read error. The chain couples TRBV20-1 to TRBJ2-7; D possibly corresponds to TRBD1 (5 bases). The CDR3 runs to 13 residues. Germline CDR1 is DFQATT and CDR2 is SNEGSKA (reference sequence). CDR3 sequence reads: CSATDRVFYEQHF. The CDR3 nucleotides are TGCAGTGCTACCGACAGAGTATTCTACGAGCAGCACTTC.

The V and J genes are TRBV3-1 and TRBJ2-7; D call uncertain. Trimming shortened V by 0 bases and J by 4 bases, and 10 bases separated the two germline ends. Germline assignment: CDR1 LGHDT and CDR2 YNNKEL (reference sequence). This CDR3 has 14 residues. The CDR3 region has the DNA TGTGCCAGCAGCCAAGATCTCGCTGCATACGAGCAGTACTTC. This codes for CASSQDLAAYEQYF.

This clonotype appeared a few times. This chain connects TRBV12-3 or TRBV12-4 to TRBJ1-5; perhaps TRBD1 as D (6 bases). The CDR3 covers 14 residues. Trimming pared 6 bases from V and 7 bases from J, leaving 16 bases between. CDR3 bases: TGTGCCAGCAGCCGAACTACAGGGACACAGCCCCAGCATTTT. Translating gives CASSRTTGTQPQHF.